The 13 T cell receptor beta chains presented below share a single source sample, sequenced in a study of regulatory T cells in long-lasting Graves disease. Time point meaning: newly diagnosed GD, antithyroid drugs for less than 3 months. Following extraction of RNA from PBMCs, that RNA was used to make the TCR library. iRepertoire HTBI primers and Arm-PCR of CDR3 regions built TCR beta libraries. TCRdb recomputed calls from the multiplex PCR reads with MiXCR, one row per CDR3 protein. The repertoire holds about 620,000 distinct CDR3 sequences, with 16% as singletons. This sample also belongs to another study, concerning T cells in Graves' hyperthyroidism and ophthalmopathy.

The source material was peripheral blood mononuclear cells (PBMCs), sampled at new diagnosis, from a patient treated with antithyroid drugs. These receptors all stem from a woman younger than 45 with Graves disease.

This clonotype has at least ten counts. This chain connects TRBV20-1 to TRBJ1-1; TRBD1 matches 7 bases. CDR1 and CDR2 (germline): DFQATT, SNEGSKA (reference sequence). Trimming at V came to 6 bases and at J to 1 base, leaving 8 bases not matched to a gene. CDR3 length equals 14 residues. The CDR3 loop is CSARTGTENTEAFF. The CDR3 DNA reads TGCAGTGCGCGTACCGGGACAGAGAACACTGAAGCTTTCTTT.

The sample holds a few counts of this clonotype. The CDR3 region is CAWRPAGTGHGYTF. The CDR3 DNA follows: TGTGCCTGGAGACCAGCCGGGACAGGGCATGGCTACACCTTC. The V and J genes are TRBV30 and TRBJ1-2, with 9 bases matching TRBD1. Germline CDR1 GTSNPN, CDR2 SVGIG (reference sequence). The V and J ends lost 3 bases and 6 bases, in that order; junction bases with no gene match: 8. The CDR3 is 14 amino acids.

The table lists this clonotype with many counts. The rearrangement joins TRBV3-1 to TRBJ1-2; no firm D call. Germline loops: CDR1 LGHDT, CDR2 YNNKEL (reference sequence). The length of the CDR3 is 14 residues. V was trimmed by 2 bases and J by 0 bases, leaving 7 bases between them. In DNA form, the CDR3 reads TGTGCCAGCAGCCAACTCAGTGCTAACTATGGCTACACCTTC. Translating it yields CASSQLSANYGYTF.

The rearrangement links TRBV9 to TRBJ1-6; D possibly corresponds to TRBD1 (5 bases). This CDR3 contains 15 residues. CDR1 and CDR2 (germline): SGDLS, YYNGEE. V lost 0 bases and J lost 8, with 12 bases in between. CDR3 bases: TGTGCCAGCAGCGTAGATGCAGGGCGGGATTCACCCCTCCACTTT. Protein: CASSVDAGRDSPLHF.

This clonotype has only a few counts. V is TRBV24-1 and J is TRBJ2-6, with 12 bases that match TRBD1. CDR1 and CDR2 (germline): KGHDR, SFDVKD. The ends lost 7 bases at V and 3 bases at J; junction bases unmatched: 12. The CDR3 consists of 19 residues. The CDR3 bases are TGTGCCACCAGCGGGGGACCGGGACAGGGGGCGGTTGGGGCCAACGTCCTGACTTTC. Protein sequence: CATSGGPGQGAVGANVLTF.

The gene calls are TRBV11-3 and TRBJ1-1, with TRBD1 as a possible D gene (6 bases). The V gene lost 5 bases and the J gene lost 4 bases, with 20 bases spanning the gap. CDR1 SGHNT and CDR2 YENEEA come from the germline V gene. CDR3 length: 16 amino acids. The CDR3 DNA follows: TGTGCCAGCAGCCCCCTCGGTGGGGGCTTGGGCACTGAAGCTTTCTTT. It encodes CASSPLGGGLGTEAFF.

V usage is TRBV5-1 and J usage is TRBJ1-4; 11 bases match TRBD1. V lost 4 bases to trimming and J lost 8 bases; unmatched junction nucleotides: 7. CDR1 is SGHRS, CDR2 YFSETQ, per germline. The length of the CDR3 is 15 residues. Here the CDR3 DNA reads TGCGCCAGCAGCCAAATGGACAGGGGGCAGGAAAAACTGTTTTTT. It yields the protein CASSQMDRGQEKLFF.

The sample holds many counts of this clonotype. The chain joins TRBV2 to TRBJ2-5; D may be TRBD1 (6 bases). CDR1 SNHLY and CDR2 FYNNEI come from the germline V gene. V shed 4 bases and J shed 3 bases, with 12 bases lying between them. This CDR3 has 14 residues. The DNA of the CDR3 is TGTGCCAGCAGTGTTCAACAGGGTAAAGAGACCCAGTACTTC. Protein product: CASSVQQGKETQYF.

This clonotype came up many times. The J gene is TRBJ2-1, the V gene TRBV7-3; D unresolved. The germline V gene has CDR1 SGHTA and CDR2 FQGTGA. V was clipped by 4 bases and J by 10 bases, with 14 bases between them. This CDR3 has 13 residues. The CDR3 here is CASSSTPLSEQFF. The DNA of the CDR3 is TGTGCCAGCAGCTCGACCCCCCTCAGCGAGCAGTTCTTC.

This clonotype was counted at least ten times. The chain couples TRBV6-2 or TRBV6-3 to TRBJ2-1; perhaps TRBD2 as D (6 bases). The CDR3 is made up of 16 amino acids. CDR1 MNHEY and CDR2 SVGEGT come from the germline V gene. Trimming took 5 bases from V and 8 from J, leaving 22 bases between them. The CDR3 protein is CASSPTFAGFGHEQFF. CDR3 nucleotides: TGTGCCAGCAGTCCGACTTTTGCGGGATTTGGACATGAGCAGTTCTTC.

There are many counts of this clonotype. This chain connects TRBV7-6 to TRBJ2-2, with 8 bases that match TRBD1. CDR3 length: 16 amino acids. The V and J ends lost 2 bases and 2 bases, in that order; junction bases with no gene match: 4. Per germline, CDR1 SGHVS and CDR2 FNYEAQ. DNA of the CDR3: TGTGCCAGCAGCTTATGGCCAGGGGGCAACACCGGGGAGCTGTTTTTT. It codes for CASSLWPGGNTGELFF.

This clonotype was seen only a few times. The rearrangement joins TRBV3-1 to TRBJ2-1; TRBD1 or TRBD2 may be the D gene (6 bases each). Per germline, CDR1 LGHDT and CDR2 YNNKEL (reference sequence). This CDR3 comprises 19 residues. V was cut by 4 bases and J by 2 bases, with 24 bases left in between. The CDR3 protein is CASSPGAITTGAAYNEQFF. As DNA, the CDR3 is TGTGCCAGCAGCCCGGGGGCGATAACGACGGGAGCTGCCTACAATGAGCAGTTCTTC.

CDR3 residues: CASSLLSPGTGVNTEAFF. CDR3 bases: TGTGCCAGCAGTTTATTGTCTCCCGGGACAGGAGTCAACACTGAAGCTTTCTTT. The chain carries TRBV28 and TRBJ1-1; TRBD1 matches at 8 bases. Germline CDR1 MDHEN, CDR2 SYDVKM. The CDR3 is 18 amino acids. The V gene end was trimmed by 1 base and the J gene end by 2 bases; junction bases not matched to a gene: 12.